This T cell receptor beta chain was retrieved from a study of control samples from healthy donors and cancer patients. This clone appeared many times. Method: immunoSEQ multiplex PCR; TCRdb's copy keeps in-frame clones and lacks some. The sample has approximately 90,000 clones, around 84% seen once. The V end lost 3 bases, the J end lost 2 bases, and 8 bases lay between the germline ends. This CDR3 contains 14 residues. Germline CDR1 and CDR2: MNHEY and SMNVEV (reference sequence). This sequence originates from a man in his sixties or seventies with lung cancer. Sequenced input: PBMCs. The rearrangement links TRBV27 to TRBJ1-5, with no clear D. CDR3 in amino acids: CASSLRGGNQPQHF. The CDR3 region has the DNA TGTGCCAGCAGTTTGCGGGGTGGCAATCAGCCCCAGCATTTT.